This T cell receptor beta chain was found in a study of T-cell memory formation after mild COVID-19. Study-wide results and limits: CD8+ contracting clones occupied EMRA, while CD4+ ones occupied mainly CM and EM.

The CDR3 has 13 residues. Trimming took off 5 bases at V and 6 bases at J, with 13 bases between the two ends. CDR1 is SGHTA, CDR2 FQGNSA, per germline. TCRdb re-called the 5' RACE reads through MiXCR, storing one row per CDR3 protein. The sample consists of 350,000 to 500,000 distinct CDR3 sequences, roughly 18% of them appearing once. This clonotype was counted once. Its antigen is not known. The origin of this receptor is a man between 18 and 35 years old who had mild COVID-19 (a few samples of this study predate the infection). Cell type and time point are not known. Sequencing was done on a sample of PBMCs or a T cell subset sorted from them (not recorded which). The rearrangement links TRBV7-2 to TRBJ1-1; D gene unclear. The CDR3 DNA sequence: TGTGCCAGCAGCGGTGGAGGGAGGGCTGAAGCTTTCTTT. Its translation is CASSGGGRAEAFF.